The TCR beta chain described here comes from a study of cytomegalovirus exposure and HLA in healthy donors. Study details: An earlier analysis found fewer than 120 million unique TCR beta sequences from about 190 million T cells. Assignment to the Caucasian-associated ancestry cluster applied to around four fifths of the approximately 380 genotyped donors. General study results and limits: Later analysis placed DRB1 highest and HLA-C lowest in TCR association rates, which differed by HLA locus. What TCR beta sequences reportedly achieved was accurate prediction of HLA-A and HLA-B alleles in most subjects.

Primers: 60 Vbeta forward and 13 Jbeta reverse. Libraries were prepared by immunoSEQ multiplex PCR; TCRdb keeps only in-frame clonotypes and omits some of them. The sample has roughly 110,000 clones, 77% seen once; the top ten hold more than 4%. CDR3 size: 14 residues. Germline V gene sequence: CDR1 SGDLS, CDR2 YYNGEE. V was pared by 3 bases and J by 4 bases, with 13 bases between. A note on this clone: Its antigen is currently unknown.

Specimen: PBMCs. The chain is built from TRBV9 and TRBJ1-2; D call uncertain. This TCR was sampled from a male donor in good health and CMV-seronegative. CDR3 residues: CASSGLALGYGYTF. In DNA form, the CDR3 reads TGTGCCAGCAGCGGACTCGCCTTAGGCTATGGCTACACCTTC.